One sample yielded the 5 T cell receptor beta chains listed below, sequenced in a study of blood T cell repertoires in COVID-19. TCRdb's table, derived via immunoSEQ multiplex PCR, lists solely in-frame clones and lacks some. The table records about 250,000 clones, over 80% of them present only once. What was sequenced was PBMCs or T cells enriched from blood (not recorded which). Every receptor here comes from a woman aged 18-29 years who had recovered from COVID-19.

The chain combines TRBV7-2 with TRBJ2-7; 8 positions agree with TRBD1. V lost 4 bases and J lost 3; bases outside the gene matches: 11. This CDR3 has 16 residues. Per germline, CDR1 SGHTA and CDR2 FQGNSA. Here the CDR3 DNA reads TGTGCCAGCAGCTGGGGACAGGTGTACGATATCTACGAGCAGTACTTC. Protein sequence: CASSWGQVYDIYEQYF.

The sample holds a few counts of this clone. The CDR3 reads CASSQDLGVAQPQHF. Here the CDR3 DNA reads TGTGCCAGCAGCCAAGATCTCGGGGTGGCTCAGCCCCAGCATTTT. J is TRBJ1-5 and V is TRBV3-1 (or the pseudogene TRBV3-2), with D uncertain. The V end was cut by 0 bases, the J end by 6 bases, with 12 bases between. The CDR3 is made up of 15 amino acids. Germline assignment: CDR1 LGHDT and CDR2 YNNKEL (reference sequence).

The V and J genes are TRBV28 and TRBJ1-3, with 8 bases lining up with TRBD1. Germline values: CDR1 MDHEN, CDR2 SYDVKM. With 6 bases clipped from V and 2 bases from J, the junction kept 6 bases outside the gene matches. The CDR3 is 15 amino acids. The CDR3 DNA sequence: TGTGCCAGCAGAAGGTCACAGGGGGCTGGAAACACCATATATTTT. As protein: CASRRSQGAGNTIYF.

The rearrangement joins TRBV2 to TRBJ1-5, with D perhaps TRBD1 (6 bases). The CDR3 is 17 amino acids. V lost 2 bases and J 2 bases, leaving 16 bases between the germline ends. Germline V CDR1 and CDR2: SNHLY, FYNNEI. The CDR3 reads CASSEYRGIMGNQPQHF. CDR3 DNA: TGTGCCAGCAGTGAATATAGGGGGATTATGGGCAATCAGCCCCAGCATTTT.

The chain has TRBV21-1 and TRBJ2-1; the table calls TRBD2, which could not be checked here. TRBV21-1 is a documented pseudogene. CDR3 size: 16 residues. CDR3 in DNA: TGTGCCAGCAGCTTGGGGGAGGACACAAGGAGGAATGAGCAGTTCTTC. This translates into CASSLGEDTRRNEQFF.